The entry that follows covers one T cell receptor beta chain sequence. Preparation of the TCRbeta library used unique molecular identifiers. TCRdb passed the PCR reads through MiXCR, listing each CDR3 protein once. The data show some 200,000 distinct CDR3 sequences, roughly 15% seen once. This sample is drawn from a study of T-cell reconstitution after alpha-beta-depleted transplantation in children. Germline V gene sequence: CDR1 DFQATT, CDR2 SNEGSKA (reference sequence). V lost 7 bases and J lost 5, with 17 bases in between. CDR3 size: 14 residues. This rearrangement joins TRBV20-1 to TRBJ2-2; tentative D call: TRBD2 (6 bases). This receptor was obtained from a human donor who donated a stem cell graft to a child with acute lymphoblastic leukemia. The source material was PBMCs from the stem cell graft donor, sampled from the stem cell graft. The CDR3 loop reads CSVKGGSGTGELFF. As DNA, the CDR3 is TGCAGTGTTAAGGGTGGGAGCGGGACCGGGGAGCTGTTTTTT.